These 5 T cell receptor beta chains were sequenced from one sample in a study of blood T cell repertoires in COVID-19. Clones were sequenced by immunoSEQ multiplex PCR, and TCRdb holds only the in-frame ones, with some missing. The sample lists roughly 350,000 clones, 85% seen once, with more than 3% in the top ten. Sequencing used peripheral blood. The source is a young woman with acute or convalescent COVID-19.

This chain uses TRBV4-2 with TRBJ2-2, with D possibly matching TRBD1 (6 bases). Germline CDR1 is LGHNA and CDR2 is YNFKEQ. This CDR3 is built from 16 residues. V was shortened by 1 base and J by 3 bases, with 12 bases between the two germline ends. CDR3 in amino acids: CASSQVYRADTGELFF. In nucleotides, the CDR3 is TGTGCCAGCAGCCAAGTTTACAGGGCCGACACCGGGGAGCTGTTTTTT.

This sequence joins TRBV24-1 and TRBJ2-1, with 8 bases identical to TRBD2. Per the germline V gene, CDR1 is KGHDR and CDR2 is SFDVKD. The CDR3 contains 16 residues. Trimming took 4 bases from V and 10 from J; bases not matched to a gene: 14. The CDR3 loop is CATSEPKREHPLEQFF. The DNA of the CDR3 is TGTGCCACCAGTGAGCCTAAGCGGGAGCACCCCCTCGAGCAGTTCTTC.

The chain recombines TRBV5-1 with TRBJ1-3; D is uncertain. Germline-derived CDR1 and CDR2 are SGHRS and YFSETQ. Trimming left V 5 bases short and J 0 bases short, with 15 bases between. The CDR3 length is 16 residues. The CDR3 protein is CASSSQPGYSGNTIYF. The CDR3 DNA reads as TGCGCCAGCAGTTCTCAACCAGGCTACTCTGGAAACACCATATATTTT.

The chain combines TRBV3-1 (or the pseudogene TRBV3-2) with TRBJ1-4, with D perhaps matching TRBD1 (6 bases). Trimming shortened V by 5 bases and J by 6 bases, and 10 bases separated the two germline ends. Germline V CDR1 and CDR2: LGHDT, YNNKEL (reference sequence). The length of the CDR3 is 13 residues. CDR3 in DNA: TGTGCCAGCAGCGACAGGTACGATGAAAAACTGTTTTTT. Residues: CASSDRYDEKLFF.

The CDR3 loop reads CASSWTGGKNIQYF. The CDR3 coding sequence is TGCGCCAGCAGCTGGACAGGGGGGAAAAACATTCAGTACTTC. The chain links TRBV5-1 to TRBJ2-4; 10 bases map to TRBD1. Looked up from germline, CDR1 is SGHRS and CDR2 is YFSETQ. The V and J ends lost 3 bases and 4 bases, in that order; junction bases with no gene match: 1. The CDR3 sequence is 14 residues long. Combining the CDR3 with reference TRBV5-1 and TRBJ2-4 gives the whole variable domain KAGVTQTPRYLIKTRGQQVTLSCSPISGHRSVSWYQQTPGQGLQFLFEYFSETQRNKGNFPGRFSGRQFSNSRSEMNVSTLELGDSALYLCASSWTGGKNIQYFGAGTRLSVL.